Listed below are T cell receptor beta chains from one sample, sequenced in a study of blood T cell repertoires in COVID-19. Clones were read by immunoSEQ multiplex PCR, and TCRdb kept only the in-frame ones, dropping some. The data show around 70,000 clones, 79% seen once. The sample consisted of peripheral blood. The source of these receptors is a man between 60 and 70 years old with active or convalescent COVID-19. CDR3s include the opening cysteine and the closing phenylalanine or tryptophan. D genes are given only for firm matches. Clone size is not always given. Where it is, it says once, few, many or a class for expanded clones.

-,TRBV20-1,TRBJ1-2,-,CSAYEDYGYTF,TGCAGTGCCTATGAGGATTATGGCTACACCTTC
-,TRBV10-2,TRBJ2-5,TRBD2,CAGGVKETQYF,TGCGCCGGGGGGGTTAAAGAGACCCAGTACTTC
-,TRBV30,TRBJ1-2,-,CAWKVQGTYGYTF,TGTGCCTGGAAGGTCCAGGGGACCTATGGCTACACCTTC
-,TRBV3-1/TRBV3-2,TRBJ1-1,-,CASSQAGELTEAFF,TGTGCCAGCAGCCAAGCAGGGGAATTAACTGAAGCTTTCTTT
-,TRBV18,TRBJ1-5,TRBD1,CASSTGTGNNQPQHF,TGTGCCAGCTCAACGGGGACAGGAAACAATCAGCCCCAGCATTTT
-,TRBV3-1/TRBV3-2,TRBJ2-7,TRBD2,CASSQATSVSYEQYF,TGTGCCAGCAGCCAAGCCACTAGCGTCAGCTACGAGCAGTACTTC
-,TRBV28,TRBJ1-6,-,CASSSDRVNSPLHF,TGTGCCAGCAGTAGCGACAGAGTTAATTCACCCCTCCACTTT
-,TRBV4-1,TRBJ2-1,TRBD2,CASSQDFERGGLFF,TGCGCCAGCAGCCAAGATTTTGAGCGGGGGGGCCTCTTCTTC
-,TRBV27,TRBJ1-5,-,CASSQTRNNQPQHF,TGTGCCAGCAGCCAGACACGGAACAATCAGCCCCAGCATTTT
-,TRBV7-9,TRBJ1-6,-,CASSQTGSNSPLHF,TGTGCCAGCAGCCAGACAGGATCGAATTCACCCCTCCACTTT
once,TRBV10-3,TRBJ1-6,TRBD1,CATQGTGQGVSPLHF,TGTGCCACCCAGGGGACCGGCCAGGGGGTTTCACCCCTCCACTTT
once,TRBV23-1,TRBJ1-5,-,CASSTGREDQPQHF,TGCGCCAGCAGTACGGGCAGGGAAGATCAGCCCCAGCATTTT
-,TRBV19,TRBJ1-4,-,CASSKISAGIPRTNEKLFF,TGTGCCAGTAGCAAAATATCCGCGGGAATACCCCGAACTAATGAAAAACTGTTTTTT
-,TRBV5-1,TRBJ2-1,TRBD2,CASSSRTSGGHSSYNEQFF,TGCGCCAGCAGCTCAAGGACTAGCGGGGGCCATAGCTCCTACAATGAGCAGTTCTTC
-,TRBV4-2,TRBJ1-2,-,CASSQFWSAQNYGYTF,TGTGCCAGCAGCCAATTTTGGAGTGCCCAAAACTATGGCTACACCTTC
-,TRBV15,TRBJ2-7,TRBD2,CATSRDQGTSGGLEQYF,TGTGCCACCAGCAGAGATCAGGGGACTAGCGGGGGGCTCGAGCAGTACTTC
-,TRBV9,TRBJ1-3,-,CASSYNQGGSGNTIYF,TGTGCCAGCAGCTACAATCAAGGGGGCTCTGGAAACACCATATATTTT
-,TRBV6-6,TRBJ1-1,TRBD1,CASRAGGVTEAFF,TGTGCCAGCAGGGCAGGGGGCGTCACTGAAGCTTTCTTT
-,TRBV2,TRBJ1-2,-,CASSEGEFFYGYTF,TGTGCCAGCAGTGAAGGGGAGTTTTTCTATGGCTACACCTTC
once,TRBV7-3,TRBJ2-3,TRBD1,CASSQQGAITDTQYF,TGTGCCAGCAGCCAACAGGGGGCCATCACAGATACGCAGTATTTT
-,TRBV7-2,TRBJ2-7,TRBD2,CASSTLGGGSYEQYF,TGTGCCAGCAGCACTCTCGGCGGGGGCTCCTACGAGCAGTACTTC
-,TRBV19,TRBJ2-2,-,CASSPVAGNTGELFF,TGTGCCAGTTCCCCAGTGGCAGGGAACACCGGGGAGCTGTTTTTT
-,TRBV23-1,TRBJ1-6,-,CASSQSQAQVKYNSPLHF,TGCGCCAGCAGTCAATCACAGGCCCAGGTAAAATATAATTCACCCCTCCACTTT
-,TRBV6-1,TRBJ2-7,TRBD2,CASSEDSGGVYEQYF,TGTGCCAGCAGTGAAGATAGCGGGGGGGTTTACGAGCAGTACTTC
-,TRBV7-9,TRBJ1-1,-,CASSDGKRHTEAFF,TGTGCCAGCAGCGATGGAAAGAGGCACACTGAAGCTTTCTTT
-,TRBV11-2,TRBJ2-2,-,CASSGKHLNTGELFF,TGTGCCAGCAGCGGCAAACACCTCAACACCGGGGAGCTGTTTTTT
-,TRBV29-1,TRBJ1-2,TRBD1,CSVDRAYGYTF,TGCAGCGTGGACAGGGCGTATGGCTACACCTTC
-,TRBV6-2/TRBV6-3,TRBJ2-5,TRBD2,CASSYRRGGQETQYF,TGTGCCAGCAGTTACCGACGGGGGGGCCAAGAGACCCAGTACTTC
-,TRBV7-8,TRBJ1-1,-,CASSLITGRGPAEAFF,TGTGCCAGCAGCTTAATCACAGGGCGGGGGCCGGCTGAAGCTTTCTTT